The T cell receptor (beta chain) described here comes from a study of blood T cell repertoires in COVID-19. TCRdb keeps only in-frame clones here, not all; method: immunoSEQ multiplex PCR. The table lists about 290,000 clones, approximately 91% of them singletons, with 0.94% in the top ten. Deletions cut 5 bases from V and 10 bases from J, with 14 bases between. This CDR3 contains 11 residues. In germline, CDR1 is DFQATT, CDR2 SNEGSKA (reference sequence). The V and J genes are TRBV20-1 and TRBJ2-5; D possibly corresponds to TRBD2 (5 bases). Sequencing was carried out using peripheral blood. The TCR was taken from a woman in her 40s who had recovered from COVID-19. CDR3 amino acids: CSAEWRVNQYF. DNA for the CDR3: TGCAGTGCTGAGTGGCGGGTGAACCAGTACTTC.